These 15 T cell receptor beta chains came from one sample sequenced in a study of cytomegalovirus exposure and HLA in healthy donors. A multiplex PCR was run with 60 Vbeta primers and 13 Jbeta primers. The repertoire was sequenced with immunoSEQ multiplex PCR; TCRdb's copy has only in-frame clones and lacks some. Of about 120,000 clones in the sample, roughly four fifths were seen once. Sequenced: PBMCs. The receptors come from a woman in her 40s in good health and CMV-seropositive.

CDR3 DNA sequence: TGTGCCAGCAGCCACCTGAGCGGGGGAGAATACGAGCAGTACTTC. Protein product: CASSHLSGGEYEQYF. This chain connects TRBV4-2 to TRBJ2-5, with TRBD2 identical over 8 bases. The J call may not be correct, given that the DNA end is closer to TRBJ2-7. This CDR3 contains 15 residues. Germline assignment: CDR1 LGHNA and CDR2 YNFKEQ.

The J gene is TRBJ1-5, the V gene TRBV28; possible D gene TRBD1, 5 bases. Germline values: CDR1 MDHEN, CDR2 SYDVKM. V lost 6 bases, J lost 1 base, and 16 bases lay in between. The CDR3 has 16 amino acids. CDR3 bases: TGTGCCAGCAGCCTGACAGCCGTTACCAGCAATCAGCCCCAGCATTTT. This sequence encodes CASSLTAVTSNQPQHF.

This chain uses TRBV19 with TRBJ2-7; 8 bases fit TRBD2. This CDR3 region has 13 residues. Germline V gene data show CDR1 as LNHDA and CDR2 as SQIVND (reference sequence). With 6 bases clipped from V and 5 bases from J, the junction kept 6 bases outside the gene matches. The CDR3 is CASRPTSVHEQYF. Written as DNA, the CDR3 is TGTGCCAGTAGGCCGACTAGCGTCCACGAGCAGTACTTC.

This clone has only one observation. The J gene is TRBJ2-7, the V gene TRBV12-5; D remains ambiguous. The germline gives CDR1 LGHNT, CDR2 FRNRAP. V was shortened by 6 bases and J by 4 bases, with 7 bases between the two germline ends. This CDR3 is 11 amino acids long. CDR3 sequence reads: CASGQVYEQYF. In nucleotides, the CDR3 is TGTGCTAGTGGCCAGGTTTACGAGCAGTACTTC.

The chain has TRBV9 and TRBJ2-5; 7 bases map to TRBD2. The CDR3 loop spans 14 amino acids. The junction had 4 bases not matched to a gene; V was cut back by 0 bases and J by 5 bases. Germline V gene data show CDR1 as SGDLS and CDR2 as YYNGEE. This CDR3 is CASSVEGLTETQYF. In nucleotides, the CDR3 is TGTGCCAGCAGCGTAGAGGGACTAACGGAGACCCAGTACTTC.

The rearrangement links TRBV6-5 to TRBJ2-3; TRBD1 aligns across 7 bases. Germline values: CDR1 MNHEY, CDR2 SVGAGI. J was trimmed by 0 bases and V by 2 bases; bases with no gene match: 2. This CDR3 comprises 15 residues. The CDR3 is CASSYTGQSTDTQYF. In DNA form, the CDR3 reads TGTGCCAGCAGTTACACGGGACAGAGCACAGATACGCAGTATTTT.

This rearrangement joins TRBV9 to TRBJ2-2; 8 bases agree with TRBD2. The CDR3 runs to 17 residues. Germline CDR1 SGDLS, CDR2 YYNGEE. After removal of 0 bases from V and 0 bases from J, the junction contained 4 bases not matched to a gene. The CDR3 region is CASSVARAGANTGELFF. CDR3 DNA sequence: TGTGCCAGCAGCGTAGCTCGAGCGGGAGCGAACACCGGGGAGCTGTTTTTT.

V is TRBV19 and J is TRBJ1-5; the D is unclear. The CDR3 covers 14 residues. V gave up 0 bases and J gave up 3 bases, with 6 bases separating them. The V gene's germline CDR1 is LNHDA and CDR2 SQIVND (reference sequence). The CDR3, as DNA: TGTGCCAGTAGTATAGATTGGGCCAATCAGCCCCAGCATTTT. Its translation is CASSIDWANQPQHF.

The V call is TRBV6-5, the J call TRBJ2-1; D might be TRBD2 (6 bases). Trimming removed 7 bases at V and 10 bases at J, with 17 bases between. Germline CDR1 and CDR2: MNHEY and SVGAGI. CDR3 length: 13 amino acids. The CDR3: CASTTGTRVEQFF. The CDR3 nucleotides are TGTGCCAGCACCACCGGGACTCGGGTGGAGCAGTTCTTC.

This clone has only a few counts. V gene TRBV27 combines with J gene TRBJ2-1, with 8 bases lining up with TRBD1. The germline V gene encodes CDR1 MNHEY and CDR2 SMNVEV (reference sequence). The CDR3 is made up of 15 amino acids. The junction had 5 bases not matched to a gene; V was cut back by 0 bases and J by 7 bases. The CDR3 reads CASSLSGQGMNEQFF. CDR3 DNA sequence: TGTGCCAGCAGTTTATCTGGACAGGGCATGAATGAGCAGTTCTTC.

The chain combines TRBV6-6 with TRBJ1-3; no definite D call. V was cut by 2 bases and J by 2 bases, with 13 bases left in between. The CDR3 totals 16 residues. Germline CDR1 is MNHNY and CDR2 is SVGAGI (reference sequence). The CDR3 bases are TGTGCCAGCAGTTACGCCCGGGAATCAGCTGGAAACACCATATATTTT. This codes for CASSYARESAGNTIYF.

V and J are TRBV7-2 and TRBJ2-6, with 8 bases fitting TRBD1. V shed 5 bases, J shed 1 base, and the junction held 4 bases outside the gene matches. Germline CDR1 reads SGHTA; CDR2 reads FQGNSA. CDR3 length equals 16 residues. CDR3 in amino acids: CASSLTGGSGANVLTF. CDR3 DNA: TGTGCCAGCAGCCTAACAGGGGGATCTGGGGCCAACGTCCTGACTTTC.

The genes are TRBV18 and TRBJ1-1, with D possibly being TRBD1 (6 bases). The CDR3 length is 13 residues. From germline, CDR1 is KGHSH and CDR2 LQKENI. Trimming removed 6 bases from V and 1 base from J, with 9 bases in between. The CDR3 sequence: CASSEGQNTEAFF. The DNA of the CDR3 is TGTGCCAGCTCCGAGGGACAGAACACTGAAGCTTTCTTT.

V is TRBV30 and J is TRBJ2-5, with 8 bases identical to TRBD1. This CDR3 comprises 16 residues. After removal of 3 bases from V and 0 bases from J, the junction contained 9 bases not matched to a gene. CDR1 and CDR2 (germline): GTSNPN, SVGIG (reference sequence). In nucleotides, the CDR3 is TGTGCCTGGAGACCAATCGGGACAGGCTACCAAGAGACCCAGTACTTC. It specifies CAWRPIGTGYQETQYF.

This chain connects TRBV9 to TRBJ2-5, with 7 bases identical to TRBD2. The CDR3 runs 14 residues. In germline, CDR1 is SGDLS, CDR2 YYNGEE. V dropped 0 bases and J dropped 5; count of bases not matched to a gene: 4. CDR3 loop: CASSVDIGRETQYF. CDR3 DNA sequence: TGTGCCAGCAGCGTAGATATCGGGAGGGAGACCCAGTACTTC.